One and the same sample provided the 3 T cell receptor beta chains below, sequenced in a study of T cells in Graves' hyperthyroidism and ophthalmopathy. Researchers amplified the TCR beta CDR3 regions from RNA transcripts. During a first-round RT-PCR of the TCR CDR3, the HTBI primer set was used. TCRdb called the multiplex PCR reads again in MiXCR, with one record for every CDR3 protein. The repertoire consists of 800,000 or so distinct CDR3 sequences, with about two fifths occurring once and the leading ten covering 7% to 10%. The source material was blood. These receptors originate from a man aged 18-30 years with Graves' hyperthyroidism.

About this clonotype: This clone may be a read error of a much larger clone one base away. The chain carries TRBV2 and TRBJ2-7; D is unresolved. The CDR3 consists of 13 residues. Germline V CDR1 and CDR2: SNHLY, FYNNEI. CDR3 nucleotides: TGTACCAGCAGTGTGGGCGGTACCTACGAGCAGTACTTC. This gives the protein CTSSVGGTYEQYF.

The chain recombines TRBV9 with TRBJ2-6; D tentatively reads TRBD1 or TRBD2 (6 bases each). V gave up 4 bases and J gave up 8 bases, with 13 bases separating them. This CDR3 spans 14 amino acids. Germline-derived CDR1 and CDR2 are SGDLS and YYNGEE. This CDR3 reads CASSQEGGTNVLTF. The CDR3 coding sequence is TGTGCCAGCAGCCAAGAAGGGGGGACCAACGTCCTGACTTTC.

This clonotype has ten or more counts. This chain uses TRBV29-1 with TRBJ2-5; 8 bases line up with TRBD1. CDR3 length: 16 residues. The germline gives CDR1 SQVTM, CDR2 ANQGSEA. V gave up 0 bases and J gave up 4 bases; unmatched junction bases: 10. This CDR3 is CSVEDARGQVLETQYF. The CDR3 DNA sequence: TGCAGCGTTGAAGACGCAAGGGGACAGGTCCTAGAGACCCAGTACTTC. Looking up the rest from reference TRBV29-1 and TRBJ2-5 gives the full variable domain: SAVISQKPSRDICQRGTSLTIQCQVDSQVTMMFWYRQQPGQSLTLIATANQGSEATYESGFVIDKFPISRPNLTFSTLTVSNMSPEDSSIYLCSVEDARGQVLETQYFGPGTRLLVL.